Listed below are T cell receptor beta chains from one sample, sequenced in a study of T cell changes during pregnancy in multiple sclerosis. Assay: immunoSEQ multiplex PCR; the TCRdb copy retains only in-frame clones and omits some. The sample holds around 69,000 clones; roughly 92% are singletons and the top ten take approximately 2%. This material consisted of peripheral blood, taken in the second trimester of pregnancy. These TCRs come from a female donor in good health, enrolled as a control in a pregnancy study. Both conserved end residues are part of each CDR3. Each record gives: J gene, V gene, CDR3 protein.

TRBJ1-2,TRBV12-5,CASSGGGYTF
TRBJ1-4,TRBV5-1,CASSLGRESEKLFF
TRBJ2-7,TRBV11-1,CASSRGQALTYEQYF
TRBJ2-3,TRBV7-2,CASRNRADADTQYF
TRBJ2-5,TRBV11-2,CASSLQTAQETQYF
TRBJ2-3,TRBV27,CASSPTVTDTQYF
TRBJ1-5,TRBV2,CASSERGDSGQPQHF
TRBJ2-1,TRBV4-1,CASSQEGRGGNEQFF
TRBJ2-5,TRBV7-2,CASSLGLAGPRETQYF
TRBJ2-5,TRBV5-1,CASSPRWETQETQYF
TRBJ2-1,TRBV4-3,CASSRSGGHNEQFF
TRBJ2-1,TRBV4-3,CASSQDGVGQGNNEQFF
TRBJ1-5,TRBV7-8,CASSQTGVNQPQHF
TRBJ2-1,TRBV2,CASSVLVNEQFF
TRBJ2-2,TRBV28,CASSGQLNTGELFF
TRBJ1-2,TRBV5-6,CASSLGRALYGYTF
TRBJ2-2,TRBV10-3,CAIPKVSSGGASGTGELFF
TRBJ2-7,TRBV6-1,CASSESGGHEQYF
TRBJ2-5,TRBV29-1,CSVETEIQETQYF
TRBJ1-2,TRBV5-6,CASRRVSGDYGYTF
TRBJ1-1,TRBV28,CASSLPRTGSTEAFF
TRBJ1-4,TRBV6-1,CASSQDPGGKLFF
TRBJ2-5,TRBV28,CASTLGGQATQYF
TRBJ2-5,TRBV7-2,CASSLLAGGETQYF
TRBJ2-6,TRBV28,CASSLQGANVLTF
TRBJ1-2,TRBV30,CAWSLERTVTIHYGYTF
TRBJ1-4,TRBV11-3,CASSLERGNEKLFF
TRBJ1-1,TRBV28,CASSLITSEAFF
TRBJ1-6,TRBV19,CASSRRGNSPLHF
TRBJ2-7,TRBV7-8,CASSSYRGQTYEQYF
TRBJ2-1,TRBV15,CATSRGASGGLYNEQFF
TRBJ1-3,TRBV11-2,CASSLGQFSGNTIYF
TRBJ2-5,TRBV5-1,CASSLGQGETQYF